The subject of this entry is one T cell receptor (beta chain). Germline V gene lookup returns CDR1 PRHDT and CDR2 FYEKMQ (reference sequence). With 5 bases clipped from V and 3 bases from J, the junction kept 4 bases outside the gene matches. This CDR3 spans 14 amino acids. The data derive from a study of blood T cell repertoires in COVID-19. The repertoire was sequenced with immunoSEQ multiplex PCR; TCRdb's copy has only in-frame clones and lacks some. The sample shows 70,000 or so clones, around 83% of them seen only once. The sample was peripheral blood. The chain links TRBV13 to TRBJ2-7; 10 nucleotides line up with TRBD1. This TCR was sampled from a man in his sixties or seventies with active COVID-19. CDR3 sequence: CASSPRTGGYEQYF. As DNA, the CDR3 is TGTGCCAGCAGCCCACGGACAGGGGGCTACGAGCAGTACTTC.